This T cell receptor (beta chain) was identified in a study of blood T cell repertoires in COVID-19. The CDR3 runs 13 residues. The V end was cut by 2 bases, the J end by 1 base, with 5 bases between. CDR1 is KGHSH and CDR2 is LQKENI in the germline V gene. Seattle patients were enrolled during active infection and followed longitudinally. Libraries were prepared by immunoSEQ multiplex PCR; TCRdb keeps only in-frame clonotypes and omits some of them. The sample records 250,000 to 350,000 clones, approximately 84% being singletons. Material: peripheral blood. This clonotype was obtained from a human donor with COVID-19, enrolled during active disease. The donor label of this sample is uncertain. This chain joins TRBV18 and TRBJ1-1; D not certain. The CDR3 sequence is CASSPIRNTEAFF. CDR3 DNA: TGTGCCAGCTCACCAATCAGGAACACTGAAGCTTTCTTT.